The T cell receptor beta chain described here comes from a study of shared clonotypes between healthy human individuals. Overall study: Donor composition was a couple of women and three men, aged 18 to 49. General study findings and limits: Among the subsets, naive ones generally showed larger estimated richness than memory ones. Collection of samples was limited to blood; tissue repertoires likely differ.

The V gene's germline CDR1 is MDHEN and CDR2 SYDVKM. This CDR3 has 14 residues. V lost 5 bases, J lost 8 bases, and 7 bases stayed unmatched. An even split of each subset's genomic DNA across several immunoSEQ plates was performed. Produced via immunoSEQ multiplex PCR; TCRdb's table is partial and in-frame only. Of hundreds of thousands of clones listed, roughly 70% are singletons. About this clone itself: Its antigen is as yet unknown.

The receptor's source is a woman in her twenties or thirties in good health. The rearrangement joins TRBV28 to TRBJ1-3, with 9 positions matching TRBD1. Sequences were obtained from memory CD4+ T cells sorted from blood. As for subset: CD45RA-negative fraction. CDR3 DNA: TGTGCCAGCAGTCCCGGGACAGGGAGGTACACCATATATTTT. Its protein product is CASSPGTGRYTIYF.